This T cell receptor beta chain was documented in a study of vaccination and CD4 T cells after COVID-19. Study details: The stimulating agents, overlapping spike peptides, came from SARS-CoV-2, HCoV-NL63, HCoV-OC43 and HCoV-229E.

Treatment specified: approximately 9-day PBMC culture with coronavirus spike peptide pools or control peptides (ViraFEST assay). At the Johns Hopkins FTIC core, DNA taken from cultured CD4+ T cells was sequenced by way of the Oncomine TCR Beta short-read assay. Via MiXCR, TCRdb re-called the PCR reads, giving one row per CDR3 protein. There are some 7,000 distinct CDR3 sequences in the sample; 25% occur only once, and around a tenth lies in the top ten. For this clonotype: Its antigen is still unknown.

The CDR3 extends over 12 amino acids. From germline, CDR1 is SQVTM and CDR2 ANQGSEA. V was pared by 7 bases and J by 6 bases, with 16 bases between. This chain uses TRBV29-1 with TRBJ2-7; D unclear. The origin of this receptor is a human donor who had recovered from COVID-19. Material: CD4+ T cells from blood, cultured in vitro, obtained after SARS-CoV-2 vaccination. CDR3 DNA sequence: TGCAGCGCAGATGGGCAGTCCGGCGAGCAGTACTTC. As protein: CSADGQSGEQYF.